This T cell receptor (beta chain) came from a study of T cells in Graves' hyperthyroidism and ophthalmopathy. General observations from the study: The blood repertoire included most of the expanded thyroid clonotypes above 0.001. In validation, the model predicted ophthalmopathy. These predictions came a median roughly seven months before onset. From stable hyperthyroidism, ophthalmopathy was separated by a 13 V-J model.

The germline gives CDR1 SQVTM, CDR2 ANQGSEA. The V and J ends lost 2 bases and 5 bases respectively, with 6 bases between them. The length of the CDR3 is 11 residues. This clonotype was counted many times. As yet, its antigen is unknown. TCR beta CDR3 regions were amplified from RNA transcripts. HTBI primers were employed in a first-round RT-PCR of the TCR CDR3. Each CDR3 protein is one row after TCRdb ran MiXCR on the multiplex PCR reads. The profile shows fewer than 300,000 distinct CDR3 sequences, around 15% of them singletons. The TCR was taken from a woman in her fifties or sixties with Graves' hyperthyroidism that later progressed to Graves' ophthalmopathy. The sequenced sample was blood. The genes are TRBV29-1 and TRBJ2-5, with D hard to call. In nucleotides, the CDR3 is TGCAGCGTTGAACGCGTGGAGACCCAGTACTTC. Its protein is CSVERVETQYF.